Shown below are 21 T cell receptor beta chains from a single sample sequenced in a study of cytomegalovirus exposure and HLA in healthy donors. Measured with immunoSEQ multiplex PCR; TCRdb has only the in-frame clones, and not every one. Of under 200,000 clones detected, about 81% appear once; the ten largest clones hold less than 1.5%. Sequenced: PBMCs. These receptors were taken from a woman in her twenties or thirties in good health and CMV-seronegative.

This sequence joins TRBV4-1 and TRBJ2-1; TRBD2 agrees at 11 bases. Trimming removed 6 bases from V and 0 bases from J; junction bases left unmatched: 1. The CDR3 length is 15 residues. Germline V gene sequence: CDR1 MGHRA, CDR2 YSYEKL. In DNA, the CDR3 is TGCGCCAGCAGTGGACTAGCGGGCTCCTACAATGAGCAGTTCTTC. It translates to CASSGLAGSYNEQFF.

This clone was recorded many times. The chain carries TRBV13 and TRBJ1-1; 11 positions match TRBD1. Germline CDR1 reads PRHDT; CDR2 reads FYEKMQ (reference sequence). V was pared by 4 bases and J by 8 bases, with 3 bases of the junction left unmatched. The CDR3 has 13 amino acids. The CDR3 DNA follows: TGTGCCAGCAGCTCCGGACAGGGGGCCGAAGCTTTCTTT. Translated: CASSSGQGAEAFF.

This rearrangement joins TRBV27 to TRBJ2-1; TRBD2 might be the D (6 bases). Germline values: CDR1 MNHEY, CDR2 SMNVEV (reference sequence). The CDR3 length is 15 residues. The V end was cut by 5 bases, the J end by 4 bases, with 15 bases between. CDR3: CASSPGGALYNEQFF. CDR3 coding DNA: TGTGCCAGCAGTCCCGGGGGAGCTCTGTACAATGAGCAGTTCTTC.

J is TRBJ1-6 and V is TRBV9; TRBD1 matches 7 bases. The CDR3 extends over 16 amino acids. V lost 0 bases to trimming and J lost 5 bases; unmatched junction nucleotides: 5. Germline CDR1 SGDLS, CDR2 YYNGEE. The CDR3 sequence: CASSVEGQSNNSPLHF. In DNA, the CDR3 is TGTGCCAGCAGCGTAGAGGGACAGTCCAATAATTCACCCCTCCACTTT.

The chain is built from TRBV5-8 and TRBJ2-5, with 9 bases identical to TRBD1. The germline gives CDR1 SGHTS, CDR2 YDEGEE. The ends lost 0 bases at V and 1 base at J; junction bases unmatched: 4. CDR3 length equals 16 residues. The CDR3 loop reads CASSLALGQGQETQYF. In nucleotides, the CDR3 is TGTGCCAGCAGCTTGGCCCTGGGACAGGGCCAAGAGACCCAGTACTTC. The full variable domain, in which reference TRBV5-8 and TRBJ2-5 provide the parts outside the CDR3, is EAGVTQSPTHLIKTRGQQATLRCSPISGHTSVYWYQQALGLGLQFLLWYDEGEERNRGNFPPRFSGRQFPNYSSELNVNALELEDSALYLCASSLALGQGQETQYFGPGTRLLVL.

This clone was counted a single time. V usage is TRBV2 and J usage is TRBJ1-1; 7 nucleotides agree with TRBD1. From germline, CDR1 is SNHLY and CDR2 FYNNEI. The CDR3 is 15 amino acids. Losses at the gene ends were 8 bases for V and 5 bases for J; bases not matched to a gene: 14. For the CDR3, the DNA is TGTGCCAGCGTTAGTTGGGTGACAGGGAGGACTGAAGCTTTCTTT. Translated: CASVSWVTGRTEAFF.

The rearrangement joins TRBV7-2 to TRBJ2-5, with a possible D match to TRBD2 (5 bases). The CDR3 covers 16 residues. The V gene lost 1 base and the J gene lost 0 bases, with 12 bases spanning the gap. Germline V gives CDR1 SGHTA, CDR2 FQGNSA. The CDR3 nucleotides are TGTGCCAGCAGCTTAGGGAGCGGACTTTACCAAGAGACCCAGTACTTC. This encodes CASSLGSGLYQETQYF.

The chain recombines TRBV11-2 with TRBJ1-2; D ambiguous. Germline V gene lookup returns CDR1 SGHAT and CDR2 FQNNGV. The CDR3 consists of 14 residues. Trimming stripped 2 bases from V and 2 bases from J, with 9 bases between. CDR3 DNA: TGTGCCAGCAGCTTACCACTCTTAAACTATGGCTACACCTTC. Its protein is CASSLPLLNYGYTF.

The chain has TRBV5-4 and TRBJ1-2, with D perhaps TRBD1 (6 bases). This CDR3 has 15 residues. Germline loops: CDR1 SGHNT, CDR2 YYREEE (reference sequence). V gave up 5 bases and J gave up 4 bases, with 18 bases separating them. CDR3 nucleotide sequence: TGTGCCAGCAGTTCTAGCGGACAGCTGGCCTATGGCTACACCTTC. Amino acids: CASSSSGQLAYGYTF.

In its sample, this clone was seen a few times. The chain has TRBV29-1 and TRBJ1-4, with 11 bases fitting TRBD1. Per germline, CDR1 SQVTM and CDR2 ANQGSEA. The CDR3 extends over 14 amino acids. J gave up 7 bases and V 2 bases, and 3 bases lay outside the gene matches. Here the CDR3 DNA reads TGCAGCGTTGAAAGGGGGACAGGGGGTGAAAAACTGTTTTTT. Its translation is CSVERGTGGEKLFF.

The chain has TRBV29-1 and TRBJ2-7; 15 bases match TRBD2. Germline V gene data show CDR1 as SQVTM and CDR2 as ANQGSEA. The length of the CDR3 is 14 residues. Trimming took 6 bases from V and 3 from J; bases not matched to a gene: 3. The chain's CDR3 is CSVRTSGRGYEQYF. CDR3 nucleotide sequence: TGCAGCGTGAGGACTAGCGGGAGGGGCTACGAGCAGTACTTC.

The chain links TRBV6-5 to TRBJ2-1; the D gene is possibly TRBD2 (5 bases). With 2 bases removed from V and 7 bases from J, the gap between germline ends came to 18 bases. The CDR3 consists of 16 residues. Germline V gene data show CDR1 as MNHEY and CDR2 as SVGAGI. The CDR3, as DNA: TGTGCCAGCAGTTACCCCCCAGCGGCTGGGGTAAATGAGCAGTTCTTC. Protein: CASSYPPAAGVNEQFF.

This clone has only a few counts. DNA of the CDR3: TGTGCCAGCAGTTACGGGCTGGGGGGAGGCCAGCCCCAGCATTTT. Protein sequence: CASSYGLGGGQPQHF. V gene TRBV6-5 combines with J gene TRBJ1-5; a possible D gene is TRBD1 (5 bases). Trimming shortened V by 2 bases and J by 7 bases, and 15 bases separated the two germline ends. Germline assignment: CDR1 MNHEY and CDR2 SVGAGI. The CDR3 is made up of 15 amino acids.

The chain combines TRBV7-9 with TRBJ2-3, with 10 nucleotides matching TRBD1. CDR1 and CDR2 (germline): SEHNR, FQNEAQ (reference sequence). The CDR3 runs 16 residues. Trimming cost V 1 base and J 6 bases; bases outside gene matches: 7. The CDR3 nucleotides read TGTGCCAGCAGCTTAGGGGGACAGGGGTTTCTGGATACGCAGTATTTT. It specifies CASSLGGQGFLDTQYF. Based on the CDR3 plus reference TRBV7-9 and TRBJ2-3, the full variable domain is DTGVSQNPRHKITKRGQNVTFRCDPISEHNRLYWYRQTLGQGPEFLTYFQNEAQLEKSRLLSDRFSAERPKGSFSTLEIQRTEQGDSAMYLCASSLGGQGFLDTQYFGPGTRLTVL.

This clone occurred a few times. This sequence joins TRBV27 and TRBJ2-7; TRBD1 aligns across 9 bases. V gave up 6 bases and J gave up 1 base; unmatched junction bases: 7. This CDR3 contains 15 residues. Germline V gene data show CDR1 as MNHEY and CDR2 as SMNVEV (reference sequence). Written as DNA, the CDR3 is TGTGCCAGCAGGACGAATGGACAGGGGTCCTACGAGCAGTACTTC. It codes for CASRTNGQGSYEQYF.

This rearrangement joins TRBV6-5 to TRBJ2-7; TRBD2 matches at 7 bases. V lost 6 bases to trimming and J lost 0 bases; unmatched junction nucleotides: 8. This CDR3 has 15 amino acids. CDR1 MNHEY and CDR2 SVGAGI come from the germline V gene. CDR3 nucleotide sequence: TGTGCCAGCAGCAAGCCTGGGGGGGGCTCCTACGAGCAGTACTTC. This gives the protein CASSKPGGGSYEQYF.

The V gene is TRBV2, the J gene TRBJ2-7; D is ambiguous. Trimming stripped 1 base from V and 1 base from J, with 5 bases between. CDR1 and CDR2 (germline): SNHLY, FYNNEI. The CDR3 consists of 13 residues. The CDR3 region is CASSEGPSYEQYF. The CDR3 nucleotides read TGTGCCAGCAGTGAAGGGCCATCCTACGAGCAGTACTTC.

V and J are TRBV27 and TRBJ1-5; perhaps TRBD1 as D (6 bases). Trimming took off 5 bases at V and 4 bases at J, with 18 bases between the two ends. CDR1 and CDR2 (germline): MNHEY, SMNVEV (reference sequence). The CDR3 has 16 amino acids. CDR3 DNA sequence: TGTGCCAGCAGTCCTACAGGGAGGGGTCTTAATCAGCCCCAGCATTTT. Translating it yields CASSPTGRGLNQPQHF.

CDR3 nucleotide sequence: TGCGCCAGCAGCTTCGGCCAGGGCATCGTCTACGAGCAGTACTTC. It encodes CASSFGQGIVYEQYF. V is TRBV5-1 and J is TRBJ2-7, with D maybe TRBD1 (5 bases). From germline, CDR1 is SGHRS and CDR2 YFSETQ. The CDR3 is 15 residues long. The V gene lost 2 bases and the J gene lost 3 bases, with 15 bases spanning the gap.

The J gene is TRBJ2-2, the V gene TRBV18; the match to TRBD1 covers 9 bases. J was trimmed by 6 bases and V by 3 bases; bases with no gene match: 5. This CDR3 contains 15 residues. Per germline, CDR1 KGHSH and CDR2 LQKENI. For the CDR3, the DNA is TGTGCCAGCTCACCCGGGACAGGGTACGCCGGGGAGCTGTTTTTT. Translation gives CASSPGTGYAGELFF.

The V and J genes are TRBV20-1 and TRBJ1-2; 8 bases are shared with TRBD1. Per the germline V gene, CDR1 is DFQATT and CDR2 is SNEGSKA (reference sequence). This CDR3 is built from 11 residues. V lost 6 bases, J lost 7 bases, and 4 bases stayed unmatched. CDR3 sequence (DNA): TGCAGTGCGTCAGGGGGCGTTGGCTACACCTTC. It encodes CSASGGVGYTF.